This T cell receptor (beta chain) was captured by sequencing in a study of cytomegalovirus exposure and HLA in healthy donors. General study findings and limits: HLA alleles were associated with 18,000 or so TCR beta sequences in a later analysis at 0.05 false discovery rate. Presence/absence analyses assumed roughly uniform sequencing depth across donors, which may not hold.

Worth noting for this clone: Its specificity is not known.

Vbeta (60) and Jbeta (13) primers were used in the PCR. In the original processing: Unique TCR beta chains totaled about 78 million in a later count, with roughly 10 million of them shared. Profiling relied on immunoSEQ multiplex PCR, and the TCRdb table lists in-frame clones only, not all of them. That table supplies the V and J calls and clone size; D and trimming were determined from the DNA. This repertoire shows under 45,000 clones, around 60% found once; its top ten account for roughly 9.3%. CDR3 size: 13 residues. Per the germline V gene, CDR1 is MDHEN and CDR2 is SYDVKM. The germline V and J ends were trimmed by 6 bases and 3 bases, with 12 bases remaining between them.

Sequencing used PBMCs. The chain employs TRBV28 and TRBJ2-7; perhaps TRBD1 as D (6 bases). This TCR was sampled from a human donor in good health. The DNA for the CDR3 is TGTGCCAGCAGCGATGTAGGGGGCTACGAGCAGTACTTC. Amino acid sequence: CASSDVGGYEQYF.